This T cell receptor beta chain was sequenced during a study of T cell changes during pregnancy in multiple sclerosis. Clones were read by immunoSEQ multiplex PCR, and TCRdb kept only the in-frame ones, dropping some. The sample has about 68,000 clones; about 89% are singletons. This clone has just one count. Trimming cost V 5 bases and J 0 bases, with 12 bases left between them. The CDR3 covers 15 residues. Germline CDR1 reads SGHRS; CDR2 reads YFSETQ. Sequenced material: peripheral blood, taken in the second trimester of pregnancy. The TCR sequence derives from a female donor with multiple sclerosis, enrolled in a pregnancy study. This sequence joins TRBV5-1 and TRBJ2-1; perhaps TRBD1 as D (6 bases). The DNA of the CDR3 is TGCGCCAGCAGGCGACAGGCCGTCTCCTACAATGAGCAGTTCTTC. Protein sequence: CASRRQAVSYNEQFF.